These 17 T cell receptor beta chains share one sample of origin, sequenced in a study of blood T cell repertoires in COVID-19 (dated by TCRdb to 2020 to 2021). Libraries were constructed by the immunoSEQ multiplex PCR assay. Imported from immuneACCESS, the table was reduced by TCRdb to in-frame sequences with V and J called. These copies leave out some clones; in studies compared against another copy, an unresolved V gene accounts for under half, and the cause of the remainder is not known. For this sample the table gives fewer than 300,000 clones, of which about nine tenths were detected only once. Jointly, the top ten make up about 2.2% of the sample. Sample: peripheral blood. The receptors were gathered from a woman aged 25 to 39 with COVID-19, enrolled during active disease.

V gene TRBV28 combines with J gene TRBJ2-7; the match to TRBD2 covers 8 bases. J lost 4 bases, V lost 10 bases, and 12 bases had no gene match. Germline loops: CDR1 MDHEN, CDR2 SYDVKM. The CDR3 is made up of 14 amino acids. For the CDR3, the DNA is TGTGCCACCGCGAAGGGACTAGTTAAATACGAGCAGTACTTC. Encoded protein: CATAKGLVKYEQYF. Combining the CDR3 with reference TRBV28 and TRBJ2-7 gives the whole variable domain DVKVTQSSRYLVKRTGEKVFLECVQDMDHENMFWYRQDPGLGLRLIYFSYDVKMKEKGDIPEGYSVSREKKERFSLILESASTNQTSMYLCATAKGLVKYEQYFGPGTRLTVT.

The V call is TRBV9, the J call TRBJ2-1; D is undetermined. CDR3 length: 16 amino acids. V was trimmed by 0 bases and J by 4 bases, leaving 14 bases between them. Germline loops: CDR1 SGDLS, CDR2 YYNGEE. CDR3 loop: CASSVEISPFYNEQFF. CDR3 sequence (DNA): TGTGCCAGCAGCGTAGAAATCAGTCCATTTTACAATGAGCAGTTCTTC.

The chain is built from TRBV19 and TRBJ1-4; 9 positions agree with TRBD1. This CDR3 comprises 15 residues. Germline CDR1 is LNHDA and CDR2 is SQIVND (reference sequence). J lost 5 bases, V lost 5 bases, and 6 bases had no gene match. The CDR3 bases are TGTGCCAGTAGTCTCCAAGGGACAGGGAATGAAAAACTGTTTTTT. Translating gives CASSLQGTGNEKLFF.

This chain joins TRBV11-2 and TRBJ2-7; 8 nucleotides line up with TRBD1. J was trimmed by 2 bases and V by 5 bases; bases with no gene match: 8. Germline loops: CDR1 SGHAT, CDR2 FQNNGV. CDR3 size: 15 residues. As DNA, the CDR3 is TGTGCCAGCAGCATAGGACAGGGCACGCCCTACGAGCAGTACTTC. Translated: CASSIGQGTPYEQYF.

The chain recombines TRBV10-2 with TRBJ2-1; a weak D match, TRBD2 (5 bases). Germline-derived CDR1 and CDR2 are WSHSY and SAAADI. V was cut by 4 bases and J by 3 bases, with 13 bases left in between. There are 15 residues in the CDR3. The CDR3 DNA reads as TGCGCCAGCAGTGTGGAGGCTTTGAGCTACAATGAGCAGTTCTTC. Amino acid sequence: CASSVEALSYNEQFF.

This clone showed up just a few times. CDR3 loop: CASSWTGGLSSYEQYF. The CDR3 region has the DNA TGCGCCAGCAGCTGGACAGGGGGCCTTAGCTCCTACGAGCAGTACTTC. The chain carries TRBV5-1 and TRBJ2-7; 11 positions match TRBD1. There are 16 residues in the CDR3. Germline V lookup: CDR1 SGHRS, CDR2 YFSETQ. With 3 bases clipped from V and 0 bases from J, the junction kept 5 bases outside the gene matches.

This clone showed up just once. The V and J genes are TRBV6-2 or TRBV6-3 and TRBJ1-1; a weak D match, TRBD1 (5 bases). CDR3 length: 13 amino acids. CDR1 and CDR2 from the germline V gene are MNHEY and SVGEGT. V was trimmed by 3 bases and J by 5 bases, leaving 10 bases between them. DNA for the CDR3: TGTGCCAGCAGTTATGTCAAGGGGACTGAAGCTTTCTTT. It codes for CASSYVKGTEAFF.

About this clone itself: This specimen includes other DNA sequences encoding the same CDR3. This chain connects TRBV5-1 to TRBJ2-1, with 10 positions matching TRBD2. V dropped 0 bases and J dropped 5; count of bases not matched to a gene: 2. CDR1 and CDR2 from the germline V gene are SGHRS and YFSETQ. This CDR3 has 15 amino acids. CDR3 nucleotide sequence: TGCGCCAGCAGCTTGGGGACTAGCGGAAACAATGAGCAGTTCTTC. Protein product: CASSLGTSGNNEQFF.

Comment on this clone: The identical CDR3 is also encoded by other nucleotide sequences in the sample. The rearrangement links TRBV6-5 to TRBJ2-1; D call uncertain. The CDR3 runs 10 residues. The germline gives CDR1 MNHEY, CDR2 SVGAGI. The V end lost 6 bases, the J end lost 7 bases, and 4 bases lay between the germline ends. CDR3 residues: CASSRNEQFF. DNA of the CDR3: TGTGCCAGCAGCCGGAATGAGCAGTTCTTC.

This chain links TRBV19 with TRBJ2-1, with D perhaps matching TRBD1 (5 bases). The CDR3 runs 13 residues. Per germline, CDR1 LNHDA and CDR2 SQIVND (reference sequence). Trimming removed 5 bases from V and 3 bases from J, with 8 bases in between. CDR3 residues: CASSLRGYNEQFF. The DNA of the CDR3 is TGTGCCAGTAGTTTAAGGGGCTACAATGAGCAGTTCTTC.

The V gene is TRBV7-9, the J gene TRBJ1-2, with D maybe TRBD1 (6 bases). Deletions cut 4 bases from V and 2 bases from J, with 11 bases between. Germline lookup yields CDR1 SEHNR and CDR2 FQNEAQ (reference sequence). The CDR3 covers 14 residues. The CDR3 DNA follows: TGTGCCAGCAGCTCATGGACAGACAACTATGGCTACACCTTC. Protein sequence: CASSSWTDNYGYTF. The complete variable domain, with remaining parts taken from reference TRBV7-9 and TRBJ1-2, reads DTGVSQNPRHKITKRGQNVTFRCDPISEHNRLYWYRQTLGQGPEFLTYFQNEAQLEKSRLLSDRFSAERPKGSFSTLEIQRTEQGDSAMYLCASSSWTDNYGYTFGSGTRLTVV.

V is TRBV5-4 and J is TRBJ1-3, with 9 positions matching TRBD1. The V and J ends lost 9 bases and 3 bases, in that order; junction bases with no gene match: 16. The CDR3 contains 17 residues. The germline gives CDR1 SGHNT, CDR2 YYREEE (reference sequence). This CDR3 is CATSPGTGPKIGNTIYF. CDR3 nucleotides: TGTGCCACCTCGCCAGGGACAGGGCCGAAAATTGGAAACACCATATATTTT.

The chain uses TRBV19 and TRBJ1-5, with a tentative D call TRBD1 (6 bases). Germline CDR1 LNHDA, CDR2 SQIVND (reference sequence). V lost 6 bases and J lost 4, with 13 bases in between. The CDR3 is 14 residues long. The CDR3 sequence is CASRTGTKNQPQHF. As DNA, the CDR3 is TGTGCCAGTAGGACCGGGACAAAGAATCAGCCCCAGCATTTT.

In its sample, this clone was seen once. The gene calls are TRBV10-3 and TRBJ1-1, with D possibly matching TRBD1 (5 bases). The CDR3 runs 13 residues. V lost 6 bases and J 1 base, leaving 9 bases between the germline ends. CDR1 and CDR2 (germline): ENHRY, SYGVKD. The CDR3 is CAIRAQGNTEAFF. DNA for the CDR3: TGTGCCATCAGGGCTCAGGGGAACACTGAAGCTTTCTTT.

This chain connects TRBV10-3 to TRBJ2-5; TRBD2 might be the D (6 bases). The V gene lost 2 bases and the J gene lost 5 bases, with 6 bases spanning the gap. The V gene's germline CDR1 is ENHRY and CDR2 SYGVKD. The CDR3 consists of 12 residues. Written as DNA, the CDR3 is TGTGCCATCAGTGAGGGGGGGGAGACCCAGTACTTC. This codes for CAISEGGETQYF.

The chain links TRBV12-3 or TRBV12-4 to TRBJ1-1; unclear D gene. V was cut by 5 bases and J by 2 bases, with 9 bases left in between. CDR3 length equals 13 residues. The CDR3 nucleotides read TGTGCCAGCAGTGTAGGCCTAAACACTGAAGCTTTCTTT. Protein product: CASSVGLNTEAFF.

Only one count was recorded for this clone. The chain has TRBV25-1 and TRBJ1-4; no definite D call. Germline V gives CDR1 MGHDK, CDR2 SYGVNS. CDR3 length: 18 residues. V was pared by 0 bases and J by 11 bases, with 25 bases between. The CDR3 DNA sequence: TGTGCCAGCAGTGAATATTTCTCCCCGGAACGTTCAGCCGGGAAACTGTTTTTT. This translates into CASSEYFSPERSAGKLFF.